The 31 T cell receptor beta chains listed next were all sequenced from one sample in a study of tissue T cells after allogeneic stem cell transplantation (dated 2022 in TCRdb). This specimen's time point label, per the study, means: human tissue collected at research (rapid) autopsy. The library was obtained by the immunoSEQ multiplex PCR assay. Sourced from immuneACCESS, this table was stored by TCRdb with only in-frame sequences that have V and J called. A share of the clones is absent; for the studies checked, an unresolved V gene accounts for under half, and the remainder has no known explanation. The table for this sample lists 9,500 to 15,000 clones; around 70% of them were counted only once. Jointly, the top ten make up roughly 14% of the sample. This specimen was tissue from the right colon, taken at autopsy. The receptor set was obtained from a woman between 18 and 55 years old with breast cancer.

The rearrangement joins TRBV28 to TRBJ2-7, with D possibly matching TRBD1 (6 bases). The germline gives CDR1 MDHEN, CDR2 SYDVKM. V was clipped by 6 bases and J by 5 bases, with 14 bases between them. The CDR3 spans 13 residues. The DNA for the CDR3 is TGTGCCAGCAGCAACAGGGTTAGAGACGAGCAGTACTTC. This sequence encodes CASSNRVRDEQYF.

This chain connects TRBV5-1 to TRBJ1-4; 9 bases fit TRBD1. Germline CDR1 SGHRS, CDR2 YFSETQ. The CDR3 runs 14 residues. The ends lost 4 bases at V and 5 bases at J; junction bases unmatched: 3. The CDR3 is CASSPGTGNEKLFF. DNA of the CDR3: TGCGCCAGCAGCCCTGGGACAGGGAATGAAAAACTGTTTTTT.

Only a few counts were recorded for this clone. The chain recombines TRBV5-4 with TRBJ2-4; D might be TRBD2 (6 bases). The germline V gene has CDR1 SGHNT and CDR2 YYREEE (reference sequence). Trimming stripped 4 bases from V and 1 base from J, with 15 bases between. This CDR3 region has 16 residues. CDR3 sequence (DNA): TGTGCCAGCAGCCTCCTGACTAGTGGGGCCAAAAACATTCAGTACTTC. This sequence encodes CASSLLTSGAKNIQYF.

This chain uses TRBV5-1 with TRBJ2-6; D tentatively reads TRBD1 or TRBD2 (5 bases each). CDR1 is SGHRS and CDR2 is YFSETQ in the germline V gene. The CDR3 consists of 16 residues. Trimming cost V 0 bases and J 4 bases, with 11 bases left between them. The CDR3 coding sequence is TGCGCCAGCAGCTTGGCCGGGGACGCCGGGGCCAACGTCCTGACTTTC. Protein product: CASSLAGDAGANVLTF. The full variable domain, its missing parts supplied by reference TRBV5-1 and TRBJ2-6, is KAGVTQTPRYLIKTRGQQVTLSCSPISGHRSVSWYQQTPGQGLQFLFEYFSETQRNKGNFPGRFSGRQFSNSRSEMNVSTLELGDSALYLCASSLAGDAGANVLTFGAGSRLTVL.

The chain links TRBV10-3 to TRBJ2-3; 7 bases match TRBD2. The CDR3 spans 14 residues. V was clipped by 3 bases and J by 6 bases; unmatched bases: 6. Germline values: CDR1 ENHRY, CDR2 SYGVKD. The CDR3 spells CAISDARGGDTQYF. DNA for the CDR3: TGTGCCATCAGTGACGCGCGGGGAGGGGATACGCAGTATTTT.

The chain recombines TRBV27 with TRBJ1-6, with a possible D match to TRBD1 (5 bases). There are 15 residues in the CDR3. V was trimmed by 2 bases and J by 5 bases, leaving 10 bases between them. The germline V gene encodes CDR1 MNHEY and CDR2 SMNVEV (reference sequence). The CDR3 reads CASSLLGEDNSPLHF. CDR3 sequence (DNA): TGTGCCAGCAGTTTACTAGGGGAAGATAATTCACCCCTCCACTTT.

In its sample, this clone was seen a few times. The chain carries TRBV5-4 and TRBJ1-6; maybe TRBD1 (6 bases). This CDR3 comprises 18 residues. Deletions cut 3 bases from V and 3 bases from J, with 19 bases between. The germline gives CDR1 SGHNT, CDR2 YYREEE (reference sequence). The CDR3 DNA reads as TGTGCCAGCAGCTCCGACCCTAGGGGGGCTGGCTATAATTCACCCCTCCACTTT. It codes for CASSSDPRGAGYNSPLHF.

This clone has only a few counts. The CDR3 here is CASNHIGGGAGFRPQHF. DNA for the CDR3: TGTGCCAGTAATCACATCGGGGGGGGCGCGGGATTTCGGCCCCAGCATTTT. The genes are TRBV19 and TRBJ1-5, with D perhaps matching TRBD1 (6 bases). The CDR3 extends over 17 amino acids. The germline V gene has CDR1 LNHDA and CDR2 SQIVND (reference sequence). V was clipped by 7 bases and J by 9 bases, with 28 bases between them.

The chain recombines TRBV7-2 with TRBJ2-1, with unresolved D. This CDR3 region has 15 residues. CDR1 and CDR2 from the germline V gene are SGHTA and FQGNSA. Trimming left V 1 base short and J 1 base short, with 8 bases between. CDR3 protein: CASSLDLGSYNEQFF. As DNA, the CDR3 is TGTGCCAGCAGCTTAGACCTAGGGTCCTACAATGAGCAGTTCTTC.

Note on this clone: A junction end diverges from the germline sequence, so it may reflect a read error. This specimen includes other DNA sequences encoding the same CDR3. The chain couples TRBV6-4 to TRBJ2-1; TRBD2 matches at 13 bases. This CDR3 contains 15 residues. Germline-derived CDR1 and CDR2 are MRHNA and SNTAGT. The CDR3: CASSDGLAGVNEQFF. The CDR3, as DNA: TGTGCCAGCAGTGATGGACTAGCGGGAGTCAATGAACAGTTCTTC.

This clone was detected only once. The V and J genes are TRBV27 and TRBJ2-2; the match to TRBD1 covers 9 bases. The CDR3 totals 16 residues. With V trimmed by 5 bases and J by 4 bases, 8 bases remained unmatched. Germline V gene sequence: CDR1 MNHEY, CDR2 SMNVEV (reference sequence). The CDR3 is CASSRTGAPLTGELFF. CDR3 coding DNA: TGTGCCAGCAGTCGGACAGGGGCTCCCCTCACCGGGGAGCTGTTTTTT.

J is TRBJ1-5 and V is TRBV7-6, with unresolved D. The CDR3 has 18 residues. The V gene lost 7 bases and the J gene lost 2 bases, with 24 bases spanning the gap. Germline CDR1 and CDR2: SGHVS and FNYEAQ. This CDR3 reads CASIHPKHGTMGNQPQHF. For the CDR3, the DNA is TGTGCCAGCATACATCCTAAACACGGAACCATGGGCAATCAGCCCCAGCATTTT.

This chain links TRBV5-1 with TRBJ1-4; no clear D. CDR3 length equals 14 residues. The V end lost 6 bases, the J end lost 7 bases, and 16 bases lay between the germline ends. Germline CDR1 is SGHRS and CDR2 is YFSETQ. The CDR3 spells CASTRNKHGEKLFF. Here the CDR3 DNA reads TGCGCCAGCACCAGGAATAAGCATGGTGAAAAACTGTTTTTT.

The rearrangement joins TRBV5-1 to TRBJ2-7, with TRBD1 matching over 11 bases. Germline loops: CDR1 SGHRS, CDR2 YFSETQ. Unmatched junction bases numbered 4, after V lost 4 bases and J lost 1 base. This CDR3 comprises 15 residues. The CDR3 loop reads CASSPGQGVSYEQYF. The CDR3 DNA is TGCGCCAGCAGCCCGGGACAGGGGGTATCCTACGAGCAGTACTTC. The full variable domain, its missing parts supplied by reference TRBV5-1 and TRBJ2-7, is KAGVTQTPRYLIKTRGQQVTLSCSPISGHRSVSWYQQTPGQGLQFLFEYFSETQRNKGNFPGRFSGRQFSNSRSEMNVSTLELGDSALYLCASSPGQGVSYEQYFGPGTRLTVT.

This clone has more than one count but fewer than ten. The chain employs TRBV24-1 and TRBJ2-1; 9 positions agree with TRBD2. V lost 4 bases, J lost 4 bases, and 13 bases stayed unmatched. The CDR3 consists of 18 residues. The germline V gene has CDR1 KGHDR and CDR2 SFDVKD. The CDR3 region is CATSDSTQLAGRYNEQFF. DNA of the CDR3: TGTGCCACCAGTGACTCCACCCAACTAGCGGGTAGATACAATGAGCAGTTCTTC.

This CDR3 reads CASSPSLGNTGELFF. The CDR3 DNA is TGTGCCAGCTCACCTTCTTTGGGGAACACCGGGGAGCTGTTTTTT. The V call is TRBV5-4, the J call TRBJ2-2; D is unresolved. The CDR3 consists of 15 residues. Germline CDR1 and CDR2: SGHNT and YYREEE (reference sequence). Trimming pared 7 bases from V and 1 base from J, leaving 14 bases between. The full variable domain, its missing parts supplied by reference TRBV5-4 and TRBJ2-2, is ETGVTQSPTHLIKTRGQQVTLRCSSQSGHNTVSWYQQALGQGPQFIFQYYREEENGRGNFPPRFSGLQFPNYSSELNVNALELDDSALYLCASSPSLGNTGELFFGEGSRLTVL.

The chain employs TRBV5-1 and TRBJ2-3; tentative D call: TRBD1 (5 bases). The CDR3 length is 15 residues. Trimming cost V 0 bases and J 3 bases, with 11 bases left between them. Germline V lookup: CDR1 SGHRS, CDR2 YFSETQ. The CDR3 DNA reads TGCGCCAGCAGCTTGGGTTGGGGCGGAACAGATACGCAGTATTTT. Translating gives CASSLGWGGTDTQYF. The full variable domain, its missing parts supplied by reference TRBV5-1 and TRBJ2-3, is KAGVTQTPRYLIKTRGQQVTLSCSPISGHRSVSWYQQTPGQGLQFLFEYFSETQRNKGNFPGRFSGRQFSNSRSEMNVSTLELGDSALYLCASSLGWGGTDTQYFGPGTRLTVL.

The chain has TRBV7-9 and TRBJ1-2; no definite D call. The V gene's germline CDR1 is SEHNR and CDR2 FQNEAQ (reference sequence). This CDR3 contains 14 residues. Trimming stripped 5 bases from V and 4 bases from J, with 14 bases between. The CDR3 sequence is CASSLPGWGYGYTF. In DNA form, the CDR3 reads TGTGCCAGCAGCCTGCCAGGTTGGGGCTATGGCTACACCTTC. Full variable domain (remainder filled in from reference TRBV7-9 and TRBJ1-2): DTGVSQNPRHKITKRGQNVTFRCDPISEHNRLYWYRQTLGQGPEFLTYFQNEAQLEKSRLLSDRFSAERPKGSFSTLEIQRTEQGDSAMYLCASSLPGWGYGYTFGSGTRLTVV.

J is TRBJ2-7 and V is TRBV5-1, with D maybe TRBD1 (5 bases). Germline V CDR1 and CDR2: SGHRS, YFSETQ. The CDR3 totals 16 residues. V was cut by 0 bases and J by 3 bases, with 16 bases left in between. Written as DNA, the CDR3 is TGCGCCAGCAGCTTGGCCCCGCAAGGGGCCGGCTACGAGCAGTACTTC. Translating gives CASSLAPQGAGYEQYF. The whole variable domain, filled in from reference TRBV5-1 and TRBJ2-7, reads KAGVTQTPRYLIKTRGQQVTLSCSPISGHRSVSWYQQTPGQGLQFLFEYFSETQRNKGNFPGRFSGRQFSNSRSEMNVSTLELGDSALYLCASSLAPQGAGYEQYFGPGTRLTVT.

J is TRBJ2-1 and V is TRBV6-5, with D unresolved. The V gene lost 2 bases and the J gene lost 9 bases, with 5 bases spanning the gap. Germline values: CDR1 MNHEY, CDR2 SVGAGI. This CDR3 is 11 amino acids long. CDR3 sequence: CASSYDTEQFF. The DNA of the CDR3 is TGTGCCAGCAGTTACGACACTGAGCAGTTCTTC.

The chain employs TRBV27 and TRBJ1-1; D gene uncertain. The CDR3 spans 13 residues. Trimming pared 3 bases from V and 2 bases from J, leaving 7 bases between. Germline CDR1 MNHEY, CDR2 SMNVEV (reference sequence). The CDR3 protein is CASSLGGNTEAFF. The CDR3 bases are TGTGCCAGCAGTTTGGGAGGAAACACTGAAGCTTTCTTT.

With regard to this clone: Other DNA sequences in the same sample also yield this CDR3. CDR3 DNA sequence: TGCAGCGTGCACAGGGATGGGAACACTGAAGCTTTCTTT. It encodes CSVHRDGNTEAFF. V gene TRBV29-1 combines with J gene TRBJ1-1; TRBD1 is a possible D gene (6 bases). V was clipped by 6 bases and J by 1 base, with 12 bases between them. The CDR3 totals 13 residues. In germline, CDR1 is SQVTM, CDR2 ANQGSEA.

The CDR3 region has the DNA TGTGCCAGCAGCTTATGGAGGGTTCCTGGAAACACCATATATTTT. It codes for CASSLWRVPGNTIYF. The V gene is TRBV11-2, the J gene TRBJ1-3, with D hard to call. This CDR3 spans 15 amino acids. The germline V gene has CDR1 SGHAT and CDR2 FQNNGV. V was cut by 2 bases and J by 2 bases, with 10 bases left in between.

In its sample, this clone ranks as medium-sized. The chain recombines TRBV5-1 with TRBJ2-7; 10 nucleotides agree with TRBD1. Trimming at V came to 4 bases and at J to 6 bases, leaving 7 bases not matched to a gene. The germline gives CDR1 SGHRS, CDR2 YFSETQ. The CDR3 runs 14 residues. The CDR3 coding sequence is TGCGCCAGCAGCCCTCGACAGGGGGCTAGCGAGCAGTACTTC. Protein: CASSPRQGASEQYF.

The CDR3 is CSASVFGRGGTDTQYF. In nucleotides, the CDR3 is TGCAGTGCTAGTGTTTTTGGGCGGGGGGGCACAGATACGCAGTATTTT. The chain carries TRBV20-1 and TRBJ2-3, with 8 bases matching TRBD2. Germline CDR1 reads DFQATT; CDR2 reads SNEGSKA (reference sequence). This CDR3 has 16 residues. V lost 3 bases to trimming and J lost 1 base; unmatched junction nucleotides: 9.

J is TRBJ2-5 and V is TRBV6-2 or TRBV6-3, with 11 bases that match TRBD2. This CDR3 has 15 residues. Germline CDR1 reads MNHEY; CDR2 reads SVGEGT. After removal of 0 bases from V and 7 bases from J, the junction contained 4 bases not matched to a gene. The CDR3 sequence: CASSYSTSGEGTQYF. The CDR3 nucleotides are TGTGCCAGCAGTTACTCGACTAGCGGGGAGGGGACCCAGTACTTC.

The chain recombines TRBV5-1 with TRBJ2-1, with D possibly TRBD1 on 5 matching bases. The CDR3 is 15 residues long. V was cut by 3 bases and J by 2 bases, with 12 bases left in between. CDR1 is SGHRS and CDR2 is YFSETQ in the germline V gene. The CDR3 sequence: CASSSAGNPYNEQFF. In DNA form, the CDR3 reads TGCGCCAGCAGCTCCGCAGGGAACCCCTACAATGAGCAGTTCTTC.

The chain recombines TRBV24-1 with TRBJ2-1, with D perhaps assigned TRBD1 or TRBD2 (6 bases each). The V end was cut by 4 bases, the J end by 1 base, with 13 bases between. The CDR3 loop spans 16 amino acids. Germline V gene data show CDR1 as KGHDR and CDR2 as SFDVKD. The CDR3 spells CATSDPKGGSYNEQFF. The CDR3 DNA reads as TGTGCCACCAGTGACCCCAAGGGGGGTTCCTACAATGAGCAGTTCTTC.

This clone has just a few counts. The chain employs TRBV28 and TRBJ1-2; TRBD1 agrees at 7 bases. Looked up from germline, CDR1 is MDHEN and CDR2 is SYDVKM. The trim removed 8 bases at V and 3 bases at J, leaving 6 bases unmatched. The length of the CDR3 is 13 residues. The CDR3: CASFRDSDYGYTF. The CDR3 region has the DNA TGTGCCAGCTTCCGGGACAGCGACTATGGCTACACCTTC.

The V call is TRBV13, the J call TRBJ2-2; the match to TRBD1 covers 10 bases. The CDR3 is 15 amino acids. The junction had 5 bases not matched to a gene; V was cut back by 4 bases and J by 6 bases. Germline V lookup: CDR1 PRHDT, CDR2 FYEKMQ (reference sequence). In nucleotides, the CDR3 is TGTGCCAGCAGCTCCCAGACAGGGGGCGCCGGGGAGCTGTTTTTT. It is translated as CASSSQTGGAGELFF. Drawing the rest from reference TRBV13 and TRBJ2-2, the complete variable domain is AAGVIQSPRHLIKEKRETATLKCYPIPRHDTVYWYQQGPGQDPQFLISFYEKMQSDKGSIPDRFSAQQFSDYHSELNMSSLELGDSALYFCASSSQTGGAGELFFGEGSRLTVL.

The chain links TRBV7-9 to TRBJ2-1; D is tentatively TRBD1 or TRBD2 (5 bases each). CDR1 is SEHNR, CDR2 FQNEAQ, per germline (reference sequence). V shed 1 base and J shed 7 bases, with 11 bases lying between them. The CDR3 covers 14 residues. The CDR3 region is CASSLDGDLNEQFF. The CDR3 region has the DNA TGTGCCAGCAGCTTAGACGGGGACCTTAATGAGCAGTTCTTC.